This TCR beta chain appears in the sequencing data of a study of technical replicates of blood from a few donors. In germline, CDR1 is LNHDA, CDR2 SQIVND (reference sequence). V lost 3 bases and J lost 7; bases outside the gene matches: 9. The CDR3 contains 16 residues. The count of this clone is one. Clones were sequenced by immunoSEQ multiplex PCR, and TCRdb holds only the in-frame ones, with some missing. The table has about 76,000 clones, around 90% seen once. Sequencing was done on a sample of T cells isolated from PBMCs. The TCR was taken from a human donor in good health. The J gene is TRBJ1-2, the V gene TRBV19; TRBD1 agrees at 12 bases. The CDR3 coding sequence is TGTGCCAGTAGTATTCAGTTGGGACAGGGGGCGCGTGGCTACACCTTC. The encoded protein is CASSIQLGQGARGYTF.